This T cell receptor beta chain came from a study of cytomegalovirus exposure and HLA in healthy donors. Study findings and constraints: Excluded were some V segments that proved indistinguishable, including TRBV6-2 and TRBV6-3.

Both 60 Vbeta primers and 13 Jbeta primers went into the PCR. Sequencing used immunoSEQ multiplex PCR; TCRdb keeps in-frame clones, though not all of them. The sample yields about 160,000 clones, approximately 81% seen once. In this sample, this clone turned up once. Its antigen is not identified. The CDR3 sequence is 14 residues long. V was pared by 5 bases and J by 6 bases, with 11 bases of the junction left unmatched. Looked up from germline, CDR1 is SQVTM and CDR2 is ANQGSEA. The sample taken for sequencing was PBMCs. The chain recombines TRBV29-1 with TRBJ1-1, with 8 bases matching TRBD1. The TCR comes from a boy aged 2 to 10 in good health and CMV-seronegative. CDR3 in DNA: TGCAGCGTTAGTAGCTCAGGGGGCATCCCTGAAGCTTTCTTT. Residues: CSVSSSGGIPEAFF.